This T cell receptor (beta chain) was recovered during a study of T-cell memory formation after mild COVID-19. Study-level points and caveats: Later expanders leaned CD4+, whereas day 15 to 85 contracting clones were balanced CD4/CD8. Mainly in CM and EM were contracting CD4+ clones; CD8+ were in EMRA.

Germline CDR1 is LGHNA and CDR2 is YSLEER. The CDR3 spans 17 residues. Losses at the gene ends were 5 bases for V and 4 bases for J; bases not matched to a gene: 11. This clonotype was detected many times. Its target is unknown. Barcoded TCR alpha and TCR beta cDNA libraries with UMIs came from 5'RACE using constant-segment primers. TCRdb used MiXCR to reprocess the 5' RACE reads, holding one entry per CDR3 protein. The sample records 150,000 to 200,000 distinct CDR3 sequences, about 20% being singletons. The chain uses TRBV4-3 and TRBJ2-1; TRBD2 matches 10 bases. The sample consisted of PBMCs or a T cell subset sorted from them (not recorded which). The clonotype was recovered from an adult woman who had mild COVID-19 (a few samples of this study predate the infection). Cell type and time point are not known. CDR3 amino acids: CASSSPGGLADYNEQFF. DNA for the CDR3: TGCGCCAGCAGCTCCCCCGGAGGACTAGCGGATTACAATGAGCAGTTCTTC.